Presented here are 29 T cell receptor beta chains from one specimen sequenced in a study of blood T cell repertoires in COVID-19. TCRdb keeps only in-frame clones here, not all; method: immunoSEQ multiplex PCR. The data contain some 260,000 clones, under 95% of them singletons. The sequenced sample was PBMCs or T cells enriched from blood (not recorded which). These receptors were obtained from a woman between 18 and 29 years old who had recovered from COVID-19.

The chain joins TRBV11-2 to TRBJ2-3; 10 bases line up with TRBD2. The V gene's germline CDR1 is SGHAT and CDR2 FQNNGV. The CDR3 length is 16 residues. Unmatched junction bases numbered 1, after V lost 1 base and J lost 0 bases. CDR3 DNA: TGTGCCAGCAGCTTAGGGACTAGCGGAAGCACAGATACGCAGTATTTT. Protein sequence: CASSLGTSGSTDTQYF.

This chain joins TRBV27 and TRBJ2-7, with D tentatively TRBD2 (6 bases). Germline V gene lookup returns CDR1 MNHEY and CDR2 SMNVEV (reference sequence). The CDR3 spans 15 residues. Trimming shortened V by 5 bases and J by 0 bases, and 14 bases separated the two germline ends. CDR3 amino acids: CASSPSGVASYEQYF. The CDR3 DNA follows: TGTGCCAGCAGTCCCTCGGGGGTGGCCTCCTACGAGCAGTACTTC.

CDR3 sequence: CATSSNSLYEQYF. The CDR3 nucleotides are TGTGCCACCAGCAGTAACTCACTATACGAGCAGTACTTC. The V and J genes are TRBV15 and TRBJ2-7; D uncertain. CDR3 length: 13 residues. Germline values: CDR1 LNHNV, CDR2 YYDKDF (reference sequence). Trimming left V 3 bases short and J 4 bases short, with 10 bases between.

The CDR3 sequence is CASSLEGQGATGELFF. The CDR3 DNA follows: TGTGCCAGCAGTTTAGAGGGACAGGGGGCCACCGGGGAGCTGTTTTTT. This chain links TRBV27 with TRBJ2-2, with TRBD1 identical over 12 bases. The CDR3 is 16 residues long. Germline CDR1 is MNHEY and CDR2 is SMNVEV (reference sequence). V was pared by 2 bases and J by 4 bases, with 2 bases of the junction left unmatched.

This clone was recorded a few times. CDR3 DNA sequence: TGTGCCAGCAGTACCCTCGAGCGGGGGATGGAGACCCAGTACTTC. This translates into CASSTLERGMETQYF. This chain connects TRBV6-5 to TRBJ2-5; 8 nucleotides line up with TRBD2. Germline CDR1 MNHEY, CDR2 SVGAGI. V gave up 5 bases and J gave up 5 bases; unmatched junction bases: 10. CDR3 length: 15 amino acids.

The chain recombines TRBV18 with TRBJ1-5, with TRBD1 identical over 10 bases. Looked up from germline, CDR1 is KGHSH and CDR2 is LQKENI. This CDR3 comprises 14 residues. V lost 6 bases to trimming and J lost 7 bases; unmatched junction nucleotides: 6. The CDR3 spells CASSEGQGSQPQHF. In DNA, the CDR3 is TGTGCCAGCTCCGAGGGACAGGGGTCCCAGCCCCAGCATTTT.

The V gene is TRBV18, the J gene TRBJ1-2; D unclear. The V gene's germline CDR1 is KGHSH and CDR2 LQKENI. V was cut by 4 bases and J by 8 bases, with 14 bases left in between. This CDR3 has 13 residues. The chain's CDR3 is CASSLTPREGYTF. The CDR3 DNA follows: TGTGCCAGCTCACTGACCCCTCGGGAAGGCTACACCTTC.

This clone was recorded many times. The chain is built from TRBV7-9 and TRBJ1-6, with TRBD1 identical over 7 bases. V lost 5 bases to trimming and J lost 11 bases; unmatched junction nucleotides: 12. CDR3 size: 15 residues. Germline V gene data show CDR1 as SEHNR and CDR2 as FQNEAQ (reference sequence). In nucleotides, the CDR3 is TGTGCCAGCAGCGACAGGACAGGCGGCGAGGCACCCCTCCACTTT. It is translated as CASSDRTGGEAPLHF.

The CDR3 here is CASSSLLHPYEQYF. The CDR3 nucleotides are TGTGCCAGCAGCTCACTCCTGCACCCCTACGAGCAGTACTTC. The V gene is TRBV11-2, the J gene TRBJ2-7; D unresolved. V was shortened by 4 bases and J by 2 bases, with 12 bases between the two germline ends. The CDR3 contains 14 residues. The germline V gene has CDR1 SGHAT and CDR2 FQNNGV.

The chain has TRBV6-5 and TRBJ1-1, with D possibly TRBD1 on 6 matching bases. CDR1 is MNHEY and CDR2 is SVGAGI in the germline V gene. Trimming pared 9 bases from V and 1 base from J, leaving 15 bases between. CDR3 size: 14 residues. CDR3 bases: TGTGCCAGTCTAAGACAGGCCCGGAACACTGAAGCTTTCTTT. Protein product: CASLRQARNTEAFF.

The V gene is TRBV7-2, the J gene TRBJ2-3, with D uncertain. V shed 2 bases and J shed 4 bases, with 7 bases lying between them. The CDR3 loop spans 13 amino acids. The germline CDR1 and CDR2 sequences are SGHTA and FQGNSA. CDR3 residues: CASSLQVSDTQYF. In nucleotides, the CDR3 is TGTGCCAGCAGCTTACAGGTTTCAGATACGCAGTATTTT.

This clone appeared a single time. The chain uses TRBV11-2 and TRBJ2-7; 7 nucleotides align to TRBD1. V trimming: 5 bases; J trimming: 0 bases; junction bases outside the gene matches: 10. Germline-derived CDR1 and CDR2 are SGHAT and FQNNGV. This CDR3 region has 16 residues. In DNA form, the CDR3 reads TGTGCCAGCAGCCCCTGGACAGGAGAATTCTCCTACGAGCAGTACTTC. Protein: CASSPWTGEFSYEQYF.

The chain uses TRBV9 and TRBJ1-1; 8 bases agree with TRBD1. Trimming at V came to 2 bases and at J to 3 bases, leaving 6 bases not matched to a gene. Germline CDR1 reads SGDLS; CDR2 reads YYNGEE. The CDR3 loop spans 15 amino acids. The CDR3 here is CASSVRTGMDTEAFF. The CDR3 bases are TGTGCCAGCAGCGTTAGGACAGGGATGGACACTGAAGCTTTCTTT.

The chain recombines TRBV6-5 with TRBJ1-5, with 10 nucleotides matching TRBD1. The CDR3 contains 15 residues. J gave up 2 bases and V 6 bases, and 4 bases lay outside the gene matches. CDR1 is MNHEY and CDR2 is SVGAGI in the germline V gene. The CDR3 DNA reads TGTGCCAGCAGAACCGGGACAGGGGGCAATCAGCCCCAGCATTTT. Residues: CASRTGTGGNQPQHF.

The chain combines TRBV27 with TRBJ1-6; D not certain. The length of the CDR3 is 14 residues. V lost 6 bases and J 0 bases, leaving 6 bases between the germline ends. CDR1 MNHEY and CDR2 SMNVEV come from the germline V gene (reference sequence). The CDR3 loop is CASRRSSYNSPLHF. CDR3 nucleotide sequence: TGTGCCAGCAGGCGAAGCTCCTATAATTCACCCCTCCACTTT.

The chain couples TRBV7-3 to TRBJ1-1; weak D call: TRBD1 (5 bases). The V and J ends lost 3 bases and 8 bases respectively, with 13 bases between them. The CDR3 is 13 residues long. The germline V gene has CDR1 SGHTA and CDR2 FQGTGA. CDR3 in DNA: TGTGCCAGCAGCTTGGGCAGGGCCTCGGAAGCTTTCTTT. Protein product: CASSLGRASEAFF. Together with reference TRBV7-3 and TRBJ1-1, the CDR3 gives the full variable domain: GAGVSQTPSNKVTEKGKYVELRCDPISGHTALYWYRQSLGQGPEFLIYFQGTGAADDSGLPNDRFFAVRPEGSVSTLKIQRTERGDSAVYLCASSLGRASEAFFGQGTRLTVV.

The rearrangement joins TRBV28 to TRBJ2-7, with 14 bases matching TRBD2. J gave up 5 bases and V 6 bases, and 12 bases lay outside the gene matches. The CDR3 loop spans 17 amino acids. The germline V gene has CDR1 MDHEN and CDR2 SYDVKM. The CDR3 sequence: CASSNSGTSGSLHEQYF. DNA for the CDR3: TGTGCCAGCAGCAACTCCGGGACTAGCGGGAGCTTGCACGAGCAGTACTTC.

The chain carries TRBV3-1 (or the pseudogene TRBV3-2) and TRBJ2-3, with 7 bases aligning to TRBD1. This CDR3 contains 15 residues. From germline, CDR1 is LGHDT and CDR2 YNNKEL (reference sequence). Unmatched junction bases numbered 8, after V lost 4 bases and J lost 4 bases. This CDR3 reads CASSPGQVGADTQYF. In nucleotides, the CDR3 is TGTGCCAGCAGCCCCGGACAGGTTGGCGCAGATACGCAGTATTTT.

V usage is TRBV6-6 and J usage is TRBJ1-2; D might be TRBD1 (5 bases). This CDR3 is built from 11 residues. The V gene lost 6 bases and the J gene lost 6 bases, with 8 bases spanning the gap. Germline lookup yields CDR1 MNHNY and CDR2 SVGAGI (reference sequence). In DNA, the CDR3 is TGTGCCAGCAGACTACAGGATGGCTACACCTTC. This encodes CASRLQDGYTF.

A single count supports this clone. This rearrangement joins TRBV6-1 to TRBJ1-1, with a weak D call TRBD1 (5 bases). The germline V and J ends were trimmed by 3 bases and 6 bases, with 11 bases remaining between them. Germline loops: CDR1 MNHNS, CDR2 SASEGT. The CDR3 is 13 residues long. The CDR3 DNA is TGTGCCAGCAGTGACAGGGTTGGCGCTGAAGCTTTCTTT. Amino acids: CASSDRVGAEAFF.

In its sample, this clone was seen once. The rearrangement uses TRBV13 and TRBJ2-1, with D maybe TRBD2 (7 bases). CDR3 size: 15 residues. The germline gives CDR1 PRHDT, CDR2 FYEKMQ (reference sequence). The V end lost 5 bases, the J end lost 9 bases, and 20 bases lay between the germline ends. CDR3 DNA: TGTGCCAGCAGCCTAACGGAGGGGGGGCATGGTGAGCAGTTCTTC. Its protein is CASSLTEGGHGEQFF.

The V and J genes are TRBV12-2 and TRBJ2-1; the D segment call TRBD2 is taken from the table without a DNA check. TRBV12-2 is described as a pseudogene. This CDR3 contains 17 residues. The CDR3, as DNA: TGTGCAAGTCGCTTTTATGTACTAGCGGGGGGTTACAATGAGCAGTTCTTC. Amino acid sequence: CASRFYVLAGGYNEQFF.

The chain carries TRBV10-3 and TRBJ2-5; D is possibly TRBD1 (6 bases). V was cut by 6 bases and J by 0 bases, with 8 bases left in between. CDR3 length: 13 residues. Germline-derived CDR1 and CDR2 are ENHRY and SYGVKD. The CDR3 here is CAIRRTDQETQYF. CDR3 DNA: TGTGCCATCAGACGGACAGACCAAGAGACCCAGTACTTC.

This clone occurred once. The J gene is TRBJ2-2, the V gene TRBV7-2; a possible D gene is TRBD2 (5 bases). The CDR3 is 14 amino acids. Germline V gene lookup returns CDR1 SGHTA and CDR2 FQGNSA. The germline V and J ends were trimmed by 5 bases and 7 bases, with 14 bases remaining between them. CDR3 sequence: CASSRGPGSGELFF. The DNA of the CDR3 is TGTGCCAGCAGCCGCGGACCGGGAAGCGGGGAGCTGTTTTTT. The full variable domain, rest sourced from reference TRBV7-2 and TRBJ2-2, is GAGVSQSPSNKVTEKGKDVELRCDPISGHTALYWYRQSLGQGLEFLIYFQGNSAPDKSGLPSDRFSAERTGGSVSTLTIQRTQQEDSAVYLCASSRGPGSGELFFGEGSRLTVL.

The rearrangement links TRBV10-3 to TRBJ2-3; D might be TRBD2 (6 bases). The V gene lost 11 bases and the J gene lost 5 bases, with 20 bases spanning the gap. The CDR3 has 14 residues. Per the germline V gene, CDR1 is ENHRY and CDR2 is SYGVKD. This chain's CDR3 is CASWGDSRRDTQYF. CDR3 DNA: TGTGCCTCCTGGGGGGACTCCCGGCGAGATACGCAGTATTTT.

The V and J genes are TRBV18 and TRBJ1-2; 7 nucleotides agree with TRBD1. The V and J ends lost 8 bases and 0 bases, in that order; junction bases with no gene match: 6. There are 14 residues in the CDR3. Germline V gene sequence: CDR1 KGHSH, CDR2 LQKENI. The CDR3 nucleotides read TGTGCCAGCCAACGAGGGGGCCCTAACTATGGCTACACCTTC. Translating gives CASQRGGPNYGYTF.

This chain connects TRBV10-3 to TRBJ1-1; D is possibly TRBD1 (6 bases). Deletions cut 2 bases from V and 10 bases from J, with 11 bases between. The germline CDR1 and CDR2 sequences are ENHRY and SYGVKD. There are 12 residues in the CDR3. This CDR3 is CAISETGWRAFF. The CDR3, as DNA: TGTGCCATCAGTGAGACAGGGTGGAGAGCTTTCTTT.

The J gene is TRBJ2-3, the V gene TRBV11-2; perhaps TRBD1 as D (5 bases). Deletions cut 0 bases from V and 2 bases from J, with 12 bases between. The CDR3 is 16 amino acids. Germline loops: CDR1 SGHAT, CDR2 FQNNGV. The CDR3 sequence is CASSLDGRVVTDTQYF. The DNA of the CDR3 is TGTGCCAGCAGCTTAGACGGCAGGGTAGTCACAGATACGCAGTATTTT.

This chain connects TRBV9 to TRBJ1-2; a weak D match, TRBD1 (6 bases). Trimming removed 0 bases from V and 6 bases from J, with 18 bases in between. Germline values: CDR1 SGDLS, CDR2 YYNGEE. CDR3 length: 16 amino acids. CDR3 DNA sequence: TGTGCCAGCAGCGTAGCGGGGGGACGGGGGGCGCATGGCTACACCTTC. Translated, it gives CASSVAGGRGAHGYTF.